This T cell receptor (beta chain) was observed in a study of T cell responses to AZD1222 COVID-19 vaccine. Study-level findings and limits: Females outnumbered males among donors, who were mostly white British; clonal diversity was possibly underestimated. Repertoires in all cases were sampled only once the peak T cell response had passed.

Produced via immunoSEQ multiplex PCR; TCRdb's table is partial and in-frame only. The sample contains under 150,000 clones, approximately 90% of which appear only once. With regard to this clone: Its antigen is not known.

Trimming took off 4 bases at V and 3 bases at J, with 15 bases between the two ends. In germline, CDR1 is LGHNT, CDR2 FRNRAP. The CDR3 is 15 residues long. The sequence was collected from an adult in good health. This rearrangement joins TRBV12-5 to TRBJ1-2; maybe TRBD1 (5 bases). The sample consisted of peripheral blood, taken on day 0 of AZD1222 vaccination. The CDR3: CASGYQGLLYYGYTF. The DNA for the CDR3 is TGTGCTAGTGGTTACCAGGGTTTACTATACTATGGCTACACCTTC.